These T cell receptor beta chains were read from a single sample in a study of PD-1 blockade in classical Hodgkin lymphoma. TCRdb's copy holds only in-frame clones and misses some; the assay was immunoSEQ multiplex PCR. The data show about 14,000 clones, around 82% seen once. Specimen: peripheral blood mononuclear cells (PBMCs), collected at baseline. These receptors were obtained from a human donor with classical Hodgkin lymphoma. The CDR3 runs from the conserved cysteine through the conserved F or W.

TRBJ1-5,TRBV4-1,CASSPHQGQPQHF
TRBJ1-1,TRBV6-5,CASSLVGDTEAFF
TRBJ2-2,TRBV11-2,CASRPQGKGELFF
TRBJ1-4,TRBV7-9,CASSLGTGSVEKLFF
TRBJ1-2,TRBV5-8,CASSRYRGIGTSYGYTF
TRBJ2-1,TRBV7-6,CASSLGEYAEQFF
TRBJ2-1,TRBV4-2,CASSLVRAPSYNEQFF
TRBJ1-1,TRBV19,CASSLYRGGDTEAFF
TRBJ2-2,TRBV9,CASSPHWDSGELFF
TRBJ1-4,TRBV5-1,CASSLRGGSGEKLFF
TRBJ2-3,TRBV29-1,CSAKSTTLTTDTQYF
TRBJ2-1,TRBV5-6,CASSLEGRDYNEQFF
TRBJ1-2,TRBV6-5,CASSLGGVPNYGYTF
TRBJ1-1,TRBV6-5,CASSYSEMSSTEAFF
TRBJ2-1,TRBV2,CASSEGKRTSGLLSSYNEQFF
TRBJ2-1,TRBV6-5,CATHPGGAYNEQFF
TRBJ1-2,TRBV7-2,CASSLAPGASYGYTF
TRBJ1-1,TRBV18,CASSPQYGANTEAFF
TRBJ1-6,TRBV11-2,CASSLGPGTGVTNSPLHF
TRBJ2-7,TRBV6-6,CASRPQVYEQYF
TRBJ2-1,TRBV7-2,CASSSETASRQGLYNEQFF
TRBJ2-5,TRBV10-2,CASGSGGGETQYF
TRBJ2-3,TRBV7-9,CASSFQRGRTDTQYF
TRBJ1-2,TRBV4-1,CASSQTPGPIYGYTF
TRBJ2-4,TRBV7-9,CASSLGTGRNIQYF
TRBJ2-5,TRBV4-1,CASSQDTRAGGSQETQYF
TRBJ2-7,TRBV27,CATSPTGVTYEQYF
TRBJ1-3,TRBV6-6,CASSPGASPNTIYF
TRBJ2-2,TRBV5-1,CASRPQFGELFF
TRBJ1-4,TRBV5-1,CASSTQADGEKLFF
TRBJ1-5,TRBV7-8,CASSPRAGGRNQPQHF
TRBJ1-2,TRBV10-3,CAISETGAIGYTF
TRBJ1-6,TRBV7-9,CASSPQTHNSPLHF
TRBJ2-5,TRBV19,CASSISGGGETQYF
TRBJ2-3,TRBV2,CASSQAAADPRRNTQYF
TRBJ2-2,TRBV5-1,CASRLKEDGELFF
TRBJ1-4,TRBV18,CASSPGQVRTNEKLFF
TRBJ2-3,TRBV27,CASSPTTKGYTDTQYF